This TCR beta chain was captured by sequencing in a study of long-term antiretroviral therapy in people with HIV. Study findings and constraints: Subsequent to ART, diversity was augmented yet persisted below that of transplant donor controls.

Per donor, a minimum of one pre-ART and a minimum of two post-ART PBMC samples were available. Per the germline V gene, CDR1 is SEHNR and CDR2 is FQNEAQ (reference sequence). The CDR3 covers 16 residues. V was clipped by 5 bases and J by 3 bases; unmatched bases: 3. As regards this clone: Its cognate antigen is unknown.

Assay version v3.0 of immunoSEQ was used, and it was run at survey level. Clones were sequenced by immunoSEQ multiplex PCR, and TCRdb holds only the in-frame ones, with some missing. The repertoire has 30,000 to 40,000 clones, roughly 85% of them found once; the top ten carry roughly 7.9%. The chain links TRBV7-9 to TRBJ2-1; 14 nucleotides match TRBD2. Material: unsorted PBMCs, obtained 0.4 years before starting antiretroviral therapy. The TCR comes from a man between 18 and 29 years old with HIV. The DNA for the CDR3 is TGTGCCAGCAGCGGAGGGACTAGCGGGGGCTACAATGAGCAGTTCTTC. Translating gives CASSGGTSGGYNEQFF.